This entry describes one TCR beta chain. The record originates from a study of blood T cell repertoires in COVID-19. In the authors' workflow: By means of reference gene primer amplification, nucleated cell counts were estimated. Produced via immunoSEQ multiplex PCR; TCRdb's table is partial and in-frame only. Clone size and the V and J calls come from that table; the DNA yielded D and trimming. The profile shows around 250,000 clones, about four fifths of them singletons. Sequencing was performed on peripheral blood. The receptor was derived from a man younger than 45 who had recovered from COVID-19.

The CDR3 here is CASSQTLEWQDTQYF. The DNA for the CDR3 is TGTGCCAGCAGCCAGACTCTCGAGTGGCAAGATACGCAGTATTTT. The V call is TRBV3-1 (or the pseudogene TRBV3-2), the J call TRBJ2-3; D not resolved. Germline CDR1 is LGHDT and CDR2 is YNNKEL (reference sequence). The CDR3 is 15 residues long. Trimming stripped 3 bases from V and 5 bases from J, with 15 bases between.